The clone carrying this T cell receptor beta chain occurred a few times. What it binds is unknown. V gave up 4 bases and J gave up 6 bases, with 11 bases separating them. CDR1 is SGDLS and CDR2 is YYNGEE in the germline V gene. The CDR3 spans 13 residues. Making the TCR beta libraries involved quantitative 5'-RACE with molecular barcodes. MiXCR, run by TCRdb on the 5' RACE reads, gives a single entry per CDR3 protein. The sample contains 220,000 or so distinct CDR3 sequences, approximately 16% of which appear only once. This specimen comes from a study of CD8 T cells in ankylosing spondylitis. Study-wide points: A TCR beta motif of 7 to 9 highly homologous variants seemed to mark ankylosing spondylitis blood.

The chain carries TRBV9 and TRBJ2-1; unclear D gene. This receptor was identified in a male donor with ankylosing spondylitis. Sequenced input: blood, either unsorted or a sorted T cell fraction (not recorded which). The CDR3 coding sequence is TGTGCCAGCAGCCCAGAGGCCACCAATGAGCAGTTCTTC. It specifies CASSPEATNEQFF.